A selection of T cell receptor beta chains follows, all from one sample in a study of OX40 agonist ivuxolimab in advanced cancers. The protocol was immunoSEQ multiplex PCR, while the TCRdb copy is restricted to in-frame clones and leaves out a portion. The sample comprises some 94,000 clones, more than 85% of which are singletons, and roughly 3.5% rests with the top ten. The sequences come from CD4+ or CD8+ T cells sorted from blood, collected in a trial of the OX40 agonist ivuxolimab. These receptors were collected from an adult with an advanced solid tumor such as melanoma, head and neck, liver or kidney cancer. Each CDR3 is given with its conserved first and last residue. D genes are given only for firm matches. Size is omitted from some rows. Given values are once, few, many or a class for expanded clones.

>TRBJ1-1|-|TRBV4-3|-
TGCGCCAGCAGCCAAGATGTCGGACACCTGAACACTGAAGCTTTCTTT
CASSQDVGHLNTEAFF
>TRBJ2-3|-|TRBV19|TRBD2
TGTGCCAGTAATATAGCGGGAGGGAATACAGATACGCAGTATTTT
CASNIAGGNTDTQYF
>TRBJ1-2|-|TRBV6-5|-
TGTGCCAGCAATAATGGGGCTGGTAATGGCTACACCTTC
CASNNGAGNGYTF
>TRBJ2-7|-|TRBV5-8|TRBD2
TGTGCCAGCAGCCGCGGACTAGCGGGAGACAGGGTTTTTTACGAGCAGTACTTC
CASSRGLAGDRVFYEQYF
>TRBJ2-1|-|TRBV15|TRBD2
TGTGCCACCAGCAGAGCCTCTAGCGGGCGTGGAAATGAGCAGTTCTTC
CATSRASSGRGNEQFF
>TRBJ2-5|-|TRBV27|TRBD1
TGTGCCAGCAGTTTAACACCGGGACAGGGTATGGAGACCCAGTACTTC
CASSLTPGQGMETQYF
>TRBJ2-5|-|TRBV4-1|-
TGCGCCAGCAGCCAATACCGGGAGTCGACCCAAGAGACCCAGTACTTC
CASSQYRESTQETQYF
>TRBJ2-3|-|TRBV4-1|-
TGCGCCAGCAGCCAACGTGGCGCAGATACGCAGTATTTT
CASSQRGADTQYF
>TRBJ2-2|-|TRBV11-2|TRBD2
TGTGCCAGCAGCTTAGGAGCGGGAGTATACACCGGGGAGCTGTTTTTT
CASSLGAGVYTGELFF
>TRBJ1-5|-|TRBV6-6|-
TGTGCCAGCAGTTATGAGGTTTTCAATCAGCCCCAGCATTTT
CASSYEVFNQPQHF
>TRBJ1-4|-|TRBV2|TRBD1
TGTGCCAGCAGTATCGGTCATTTAGGGACAGGGGGCGCGACTAATGAAAAACTGTTTTTT
CASSIGHLGTGGATNEKLFF
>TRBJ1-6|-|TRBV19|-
TGTGCCAGTAGTATAGATAGCAGCTCTAATTCACCCCTCCACTTT
CASSIDSSSNSPLHF
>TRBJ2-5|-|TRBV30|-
TGTGCCTGGGGAGACCCAGGACAAGAGACCCAGTACTTC
CAWGDPGQETQYF
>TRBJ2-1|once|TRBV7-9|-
TGTGCCAGCAGCTCTCTTAACGGAGACAATGAGCAGTTCTTC
CASSSLNGDNEQFF
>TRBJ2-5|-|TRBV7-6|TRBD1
TGTGCCAGCAGCTTAGGGTGGGATCCGGGACAGGGACGGCAAGAGACCCAGTACTTC
CASSLGWDPGQGRQETQYF
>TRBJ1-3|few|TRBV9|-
TGTGCCAGCAGCACTGGACAGTCCCCCGGAAACACCATATATTTT
CASSTGQSPGNTIYF
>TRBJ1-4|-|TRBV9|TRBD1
TGTGCCAGCAGCGGGGACAGGGGGTATGAAAAACTGTTTTTT
CASSGDRGYEKLFF
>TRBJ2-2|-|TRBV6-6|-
TGTGCCAGCAGTTACGGGGTGAGCGAGCTGTTTTTT
CASSYGVSELFF
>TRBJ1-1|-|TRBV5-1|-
TGCGCCAGCAGCCCCACTGACAGTTTGAACACTGAAGCTTTCTTT
CASSPTDSLNTEAFF
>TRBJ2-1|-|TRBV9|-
TGTGCCAGCAGCGCGGCCAACAATGAGCAGTTCTTC
CASSAANNEQFF
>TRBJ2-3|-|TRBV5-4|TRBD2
TGTGCCAGCAGCTTCCCTAGCGGTTCAGATACGCAGTATTTT
CASSFPSGSDTQYF
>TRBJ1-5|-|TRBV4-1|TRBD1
TGCGCCAGCAGCCAGAGGACAGGCCCCAATCAGCCCCAGCATTTT
CASSQRTGPNQPQHF
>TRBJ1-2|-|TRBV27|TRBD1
TGTGCCAGCAGTTTTTCCGGGACAGGGACGGACTATGGCTACACCTTC
CASSFSGTGTDYGYTF
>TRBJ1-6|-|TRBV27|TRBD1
TGTGCCAGCAGTTTCGGGACAGGGAATTCACCCCTCCACTTT
CASSFGTGNSPLHF
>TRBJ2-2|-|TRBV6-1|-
TGTGCCAGCAGTGAAGGTATCGGACTCACCGGGGAGCTGTTTTTT
CASSEGIGLTGELFF
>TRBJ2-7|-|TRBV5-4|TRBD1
TGTGCCAGCAGTTCCGGGACAGGAGCCTACGAGCAGTACTTC
CASSSGTGAYEQYF
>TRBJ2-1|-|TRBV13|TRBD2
TGTGCCAGCAGCTCCGGGACTAGAGGTCATGAGCAGTTCTTC
CASSSGTRGHEQFF
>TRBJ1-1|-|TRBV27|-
TGTGCCAGCAGTTTAGGGGGCGGGGGCACTGAAGCTTTCTTT
CASSLGGGGTEAFF
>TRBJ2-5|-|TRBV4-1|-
TGCGCCAGCAGCCAATCGGCCCTCTACGCGGAGACCCAGTACTTC
CASSQSALYAETQYF
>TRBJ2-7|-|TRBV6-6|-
TGTGCCAGCAGCCCCGGATCCCTGAGCTACGAGCAGTACTTC
CASSPGSLSYEQYF
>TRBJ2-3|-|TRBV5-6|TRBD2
TGTGCCAGCAGCTTCCCGTCAGCGGGGGTATCAGATACGCAGTATTTT
CASSFPSAGVSDTQYF
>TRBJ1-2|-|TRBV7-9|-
TGTGCCAGCAGCTTAGAGTCAGCTGGCTATGGCTACACCTTC
CASSLESAGYGYTF
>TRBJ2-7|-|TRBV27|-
TGTGCCAGCAGGTCCGGGAGTTGGCAGTACTTC
CASRSGSWQYF
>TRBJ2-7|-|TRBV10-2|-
TGCGCCAGCAGTGCCCGTTACGAGCAGTACTTC
CASSARYEQYF
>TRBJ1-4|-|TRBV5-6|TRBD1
TGTGCCAGCAGCTTGTCAGGGGGTGAAAAACTGTTTTTT
CASSLSGGEKLFF
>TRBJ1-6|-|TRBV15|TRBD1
TGTGCCACCAGCAGAGATCAAAGGACAGGGCAGTCCTATAATTCACCCCTCCACTTT
CATSRDQRTGQSYNSPLHF
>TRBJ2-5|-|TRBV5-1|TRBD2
TGCGCCAGCAGCTTGAATCGGCTAGCGGGGGTGAGGAGACAAGAGACCCAGTACTTC
CASSLNRLAGVRRQETQYF
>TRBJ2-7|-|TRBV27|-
TGTGCCAGCAGTTTATCAGGGGTCCACGAGCAGTACTTC
CASSLSGVHEQYF
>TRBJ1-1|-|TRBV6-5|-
TGTGCCAGCAGTTACTCGATTGGGGGTGACACTGAAGCTTTCTTT
CASSYSIGGDTEAFF
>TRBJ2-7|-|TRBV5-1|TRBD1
TGCGCCAGCAGCTCGACAGGGCGGGACGAGCAGTACTTC
CASSSTGRDEQYF
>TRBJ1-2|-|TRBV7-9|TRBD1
TGTGCCAGCAGCAGGGACAGGGGTGACTTCTATGGCTACACCTTC
CASSRDRGDFYGYTF
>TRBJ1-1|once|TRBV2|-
TGTGCCAGCAGTGAGTCGGGGGGCGTAGGGAACACTGAAGCTTTCTTT
CASSESGGVGNTEAFF
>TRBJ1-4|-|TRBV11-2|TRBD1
TGTGCCAGCAGCGTACGGTACGGGACAGCTAATGAAAAACTGTTTTTT
CASSVRYGTANEKLFF
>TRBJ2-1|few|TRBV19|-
TGTGCCAGTAGTCCAGCGAGCTCCTACAATGAGCAGTTCTTC
CASSPASSYNEQFF
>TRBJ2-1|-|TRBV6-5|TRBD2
TGTGCCACCCGAGCGGGGGGGCCCCCCTACAATGAGCAGTTCTTC
CATRAGGPPYNEQFF
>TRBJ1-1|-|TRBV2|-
TGTGCCAGCAGTGAGGGACGGAGGAACACTGAAGCTTTCTTT
CASSEGRRNTEAFF
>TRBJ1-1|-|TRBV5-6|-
TGTGCCAGCGGATTTTCGAACACTGAAGCTTTCTTT
CASGFSNTEAFF
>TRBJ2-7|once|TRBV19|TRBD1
TGTGCCAGTAGTATCGGAAACCACGGACAGGTAGTCTCCTACGAGCAGTACTTC
CASSIGNHGQVVSYEQYF
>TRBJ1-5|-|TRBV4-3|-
TGCGCCAGCAGCCAAGCCTACTACAGCCTCAATCAGCCCCAGCATTTT
CASSQAYYSLNQPQHF
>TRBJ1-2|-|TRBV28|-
TGTGCCAGCAGTTTAGTACGTGGTGGCTATGGCTACACCTTC
CASSLVRGGYGYTF
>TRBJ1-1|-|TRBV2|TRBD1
TGTGCCAGCAGTGTCCCCTGGACAGGGAGACAGGCTAGCACTGAAGCTTTCTTT
CASSVPWTGRQASTEAFF
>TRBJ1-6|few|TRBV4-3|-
TGCGCCAGCAGCCAAGATTGGGGGTTATATAATTCACCCCTCCACTTT
CASSQDWGLYNSPLHF
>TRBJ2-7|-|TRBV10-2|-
TGCGCCAGCAGTGACAGCTACGAGCAGTACTTC
CASSDSYEQYF
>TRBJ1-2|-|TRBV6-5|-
TGTGCCAGCAGTTTAGGGGATGGCTACACCTTC
CASSLGDGYTF
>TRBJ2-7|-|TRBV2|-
TGTGCCAGCAGTCAGGCGGGCGGGGTGAGCTCCTACGAGCAGTACTTC
CASSQAGGVSSYEQYF
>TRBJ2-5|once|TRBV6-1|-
TGTGCCAGCAGTGAAGCGCTGGGCAGGCCCCAAGAGACCCAGTACTTC
CASSEALGRPQETQYF
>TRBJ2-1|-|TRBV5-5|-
TGTGCCAGCAGCTTGGTAGGATCCTCCTACAATGAGCAGTTCTTC
CASSLVGSSYNEQFF
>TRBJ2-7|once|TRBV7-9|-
TGTGCCAGCAGCTTCTCCTACGAGCAGTACTTC
CASSFSYEQYF
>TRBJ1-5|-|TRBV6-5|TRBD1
TGTGCCAGCAGTGCCTTGGGACAGATCAATCAGCCCCAGCATTTT
CASSALGQINQPQHF
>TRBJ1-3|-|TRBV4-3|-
TGCGCCAGCAGCCAAGAAGCGGGCGCTCTTGGAAACACCATATATTTT
CASSQEAGALGNTIYF